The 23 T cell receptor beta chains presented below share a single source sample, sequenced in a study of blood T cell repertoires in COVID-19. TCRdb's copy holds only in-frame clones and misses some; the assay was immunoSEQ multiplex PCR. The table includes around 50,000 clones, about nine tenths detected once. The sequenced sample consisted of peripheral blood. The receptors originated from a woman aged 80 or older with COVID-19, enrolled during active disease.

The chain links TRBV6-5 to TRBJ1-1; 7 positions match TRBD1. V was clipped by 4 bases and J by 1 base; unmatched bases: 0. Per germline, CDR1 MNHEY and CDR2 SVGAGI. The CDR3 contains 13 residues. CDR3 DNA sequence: TGTGCCAGCAGTTGGGACAGGAACACTGAAGCTTTCTTT. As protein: CASSWDRNTEAFF.

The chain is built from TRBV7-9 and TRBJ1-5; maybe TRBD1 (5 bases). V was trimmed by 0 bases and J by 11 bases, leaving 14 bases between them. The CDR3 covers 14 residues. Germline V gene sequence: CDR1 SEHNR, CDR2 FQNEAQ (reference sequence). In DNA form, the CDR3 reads TGTGCCAGCAGCTTAGCGTCCGAGGGGAGGGCCCAGCATTTT. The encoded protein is CASSLASEGRAQHF.

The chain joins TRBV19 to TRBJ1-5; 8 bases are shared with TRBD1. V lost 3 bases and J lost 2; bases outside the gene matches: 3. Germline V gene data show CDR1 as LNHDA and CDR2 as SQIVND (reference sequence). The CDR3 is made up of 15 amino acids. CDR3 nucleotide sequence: TGTGCCAGTAGTATTATGGGACAGGGCAATCAGCCCCAGCATTTT. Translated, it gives CASSIMGQGNQPQHF.

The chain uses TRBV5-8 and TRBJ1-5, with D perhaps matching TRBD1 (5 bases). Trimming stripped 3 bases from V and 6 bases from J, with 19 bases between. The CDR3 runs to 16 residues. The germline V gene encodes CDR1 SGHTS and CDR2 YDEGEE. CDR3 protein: CASSYRPGRVRQPQHF. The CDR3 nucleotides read TGTGCCAGCAGCTACAGGCCCGGCAGAGTGCGTCAGCCCCAGCATTTT.

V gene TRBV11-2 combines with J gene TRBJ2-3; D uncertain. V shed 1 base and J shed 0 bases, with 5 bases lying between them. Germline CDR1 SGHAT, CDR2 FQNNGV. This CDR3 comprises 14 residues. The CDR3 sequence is CASSLAVSTDTQYF. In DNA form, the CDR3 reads TGTGCCAGCAGCTTAGCGGTCAGCACAGATACGCAGTATTTT.

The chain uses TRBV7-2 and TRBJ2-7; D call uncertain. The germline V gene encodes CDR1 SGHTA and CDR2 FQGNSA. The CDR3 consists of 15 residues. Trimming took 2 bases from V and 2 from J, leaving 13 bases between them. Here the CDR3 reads CASSLLPAPTYEQYF. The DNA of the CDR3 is TGTGCCAGCAGCTTACTTCCAGCGCCCACCTACGAGCAGTACTTC.

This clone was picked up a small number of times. The CDR3 spells CAWSRESNTGELFF. The CDR3 coding sequence is TGTGCCTGGAGTCGGGAGTCAAACACCGGGGAGCTGTTTTTT. The chain recombines TRBV30 with TRBJ2-2; possible D gene TRBD2, 6 bases. Trimming took 2 bases from V and 2 from J, leaving 9 bases between them. Germline V gene sequence: CDR1 GTSNPN, CDR2 SVGIG (reference sequence). This CDR3 comprises 14 residues.

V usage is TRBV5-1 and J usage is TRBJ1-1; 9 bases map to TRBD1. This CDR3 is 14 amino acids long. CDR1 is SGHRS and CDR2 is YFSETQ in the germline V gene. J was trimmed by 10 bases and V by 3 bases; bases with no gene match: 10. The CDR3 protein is CASSSSGTGIGAFF. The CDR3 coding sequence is TGCGCCAGCAGCTCTTCTGGGACAGGGATAGGAGCTTTCTTT.

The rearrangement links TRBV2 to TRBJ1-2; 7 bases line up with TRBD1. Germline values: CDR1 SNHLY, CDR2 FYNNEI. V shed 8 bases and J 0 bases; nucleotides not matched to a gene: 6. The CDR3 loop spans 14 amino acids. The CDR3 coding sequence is TGTGCCAGCTCGGGGGACAGACCTAACTATGGCTACACCTTC. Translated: CASSGDRPNYGYTF.

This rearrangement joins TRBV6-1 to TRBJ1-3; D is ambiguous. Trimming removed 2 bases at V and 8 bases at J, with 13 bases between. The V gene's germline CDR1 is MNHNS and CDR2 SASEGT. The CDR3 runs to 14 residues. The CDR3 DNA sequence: TGTGCCAGCAGTGAACGGTTCCCTGCCGACACCATATATTTT. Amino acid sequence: CASSERFPADTIYF.

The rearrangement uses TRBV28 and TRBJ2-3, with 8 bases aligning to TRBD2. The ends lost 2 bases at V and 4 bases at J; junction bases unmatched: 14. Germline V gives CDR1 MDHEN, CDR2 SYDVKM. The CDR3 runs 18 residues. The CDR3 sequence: CASSLGLYAGGRADTQYF. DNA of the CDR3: TGTGCCAGCAGTTTAGGGCTATACGCGGGGGGAAGGGCAGATACGCAGTATTTT.

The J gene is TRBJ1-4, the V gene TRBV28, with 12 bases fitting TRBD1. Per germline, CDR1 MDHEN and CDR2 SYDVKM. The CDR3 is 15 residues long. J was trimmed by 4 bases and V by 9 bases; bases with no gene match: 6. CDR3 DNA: TGTGCCAGTCGCGGGACAGGGGGCAATAATGAAAAACTGTTTTTT. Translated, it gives CASRGTGGNNEKLFF.

The CDR3 sequence is CASSPILAYSTDTQYF. The CDR3 region has the DNA TGTGCCAGCAGCCCGATACTAGCGTACAGCACAGATACGCAGTATTTT. The V and J genes are TRBV5-5 and TRBJ2-3, with TRBD2 matching over 7 bases. Germline V gene sequence: CDR1 SGHKS, CDR2 YYEKEE (reference sequence). The ends lost 4 bases at V and 0 bases at J; junction bases unmatched: 8. This CDR3 contains 16 residues. Complete variable domain (other parts from reference TRBV5-5 and TRBJ2-3): DAGVTQSPTHLIKTRGQQVTLRCSPISGHKSVSWYQQVLGQGPQFIFQYYEKEERGRGNFPDRFSARQFPNYSSELNVNALLLGDSALYLCASSPILAYSTDTQYFGPGTRLTVL.

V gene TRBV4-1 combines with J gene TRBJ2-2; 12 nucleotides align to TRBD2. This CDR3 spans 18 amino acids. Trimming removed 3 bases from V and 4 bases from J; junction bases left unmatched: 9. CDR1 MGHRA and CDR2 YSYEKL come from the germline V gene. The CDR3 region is CASSQSASGGGTTGELFF. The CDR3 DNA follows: TGCGCCAGCAGCCAGTCGGCTAGCGGGGGGGGGACCACCGGGGAGCTGTTTTTT.

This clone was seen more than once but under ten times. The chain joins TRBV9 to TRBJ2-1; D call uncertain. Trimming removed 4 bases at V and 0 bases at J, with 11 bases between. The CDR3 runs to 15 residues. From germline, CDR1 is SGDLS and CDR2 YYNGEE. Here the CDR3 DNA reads TGTGCCAGCAGCCCACAGCCGAGCTCCTACAATGAGCAGTTCTTC. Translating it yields CASSPQPSSYNEQFF.

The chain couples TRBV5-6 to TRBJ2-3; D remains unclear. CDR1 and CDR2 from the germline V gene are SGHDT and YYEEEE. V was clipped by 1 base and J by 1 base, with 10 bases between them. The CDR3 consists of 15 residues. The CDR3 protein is CASSLWWHGTDTQYF. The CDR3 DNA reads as TGTGCCAGCAGCTTGTGGTGGCACGGCACAGATACGCAGTATTTT.

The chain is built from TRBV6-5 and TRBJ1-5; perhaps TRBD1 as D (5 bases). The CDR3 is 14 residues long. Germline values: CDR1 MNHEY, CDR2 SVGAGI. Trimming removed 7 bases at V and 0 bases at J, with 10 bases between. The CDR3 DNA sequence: TGTGCCAGCACAGGGTCGAGTAGCAATCAGCCCCAGCATTTT. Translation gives CASTGSSSNQPQHF.

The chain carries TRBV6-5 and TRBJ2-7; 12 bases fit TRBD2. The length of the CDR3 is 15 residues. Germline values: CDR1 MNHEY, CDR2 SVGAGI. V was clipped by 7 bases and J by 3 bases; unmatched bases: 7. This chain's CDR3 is CASTPLAGGLYEQYF. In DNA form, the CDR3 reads TGTGCCAGCACCCCCCTAGCGGGGGGGCTCTACGAGCAGTACTTC.

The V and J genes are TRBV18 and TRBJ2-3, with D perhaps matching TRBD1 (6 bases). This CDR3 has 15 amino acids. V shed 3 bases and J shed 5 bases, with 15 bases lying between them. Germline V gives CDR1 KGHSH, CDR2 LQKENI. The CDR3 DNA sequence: TGTGCCAGCTCACCCCGACAGGTCCCGGGAGATACGCAGTATTTT. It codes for CASSPRQVPGDTQYF. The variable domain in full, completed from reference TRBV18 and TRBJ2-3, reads NAGVMQNPRHLVRRRGQEARLRCSPMKGHSHVYWYRQLPEEGLKFMVYLQKENIIDESGMPKERFSAEFPKEGPSILRIQQVVRGDSAAYFCASSPRQVPGDTQYFGPGTRLTVL.

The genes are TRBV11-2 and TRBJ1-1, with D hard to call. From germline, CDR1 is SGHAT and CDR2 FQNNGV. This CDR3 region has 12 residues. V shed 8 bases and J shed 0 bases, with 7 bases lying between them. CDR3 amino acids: CASQAMNTEAFF. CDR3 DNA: TGTGCCAGCCAAGCGATGAACACTGAAGCTTTCTTT.

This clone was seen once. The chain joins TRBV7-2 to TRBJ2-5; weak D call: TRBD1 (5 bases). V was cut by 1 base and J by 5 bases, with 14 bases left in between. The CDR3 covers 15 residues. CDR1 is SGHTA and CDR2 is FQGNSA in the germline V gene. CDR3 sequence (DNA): TGTGCCAGCAGCTTAGGGGCAACCAGGGTGGAGACCCAGTACTTC. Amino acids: CASSLGATRVETQYF.

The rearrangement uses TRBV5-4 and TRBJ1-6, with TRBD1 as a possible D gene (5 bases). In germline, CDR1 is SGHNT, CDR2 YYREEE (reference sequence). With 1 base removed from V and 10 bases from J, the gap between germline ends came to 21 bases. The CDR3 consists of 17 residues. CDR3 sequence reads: CASSLSPGLLAGSPLHF. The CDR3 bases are TGTGCCAGCAGCTTGTCCCCGGGACTCCTAGCGGGGTCACCCCTCCACTTT. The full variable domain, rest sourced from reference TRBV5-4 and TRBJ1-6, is ETGVTQSPTHLIKTRGQQVTLRCSSQSGHNTVSWYQQALGQGPQFIFQYYREEENGRGNFPPRFSGLQFPNYSSELNVNALELDDSALYLCASSLSPGLLAGSPLHFGNGTRLTVT.

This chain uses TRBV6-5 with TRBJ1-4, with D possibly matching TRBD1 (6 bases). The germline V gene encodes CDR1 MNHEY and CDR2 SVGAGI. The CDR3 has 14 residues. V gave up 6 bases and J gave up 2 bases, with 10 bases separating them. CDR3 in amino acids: CASRGDITNEKLFF. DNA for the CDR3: TGTGCCAGCAGGGGGGACATCACTAATGAAAAACTGTTTTTT.